This TCR beta chain was sequenced in a study of T cell repertoires in cytomegalovirus infection. On the study more broadly: Public TCR beta signature analysis indicated the presence of both CMV infection and matching HLA type.

TCRdb independently ran MiXCR on the reads; one entry per CDR3 protein. The sample contains 650,000 to 900,000 distinct CDR3 sequences, about 31% of which appear only once. For this clonotype: Its matching antigen is unknown.

This CDR3 has 15 amino acids. Germline loops: CDR1 LNHDA, CDR2 SQIVND (reference sequence). Trimming cost V 8 bases and J 5 bases; bases outside gene matches: 11. The sequence derives from a human donor in good health (CMV status not recorded). Some clones in this sample may be carry-over from other donors' samples. The chain uses TRBV19 and TRBJ2-5, with TRBD1 matching 10 bases. The source was cultured CD8+ T cells from PBMCs, collected from culture after CMV antigen stimulation. The DNA of the CDR3 is TGTGCCAGTGCCGACTTGGGACAGGGGATGGAGACCCAGTACTTC. Its translation: CASADLGQGMETQYF.